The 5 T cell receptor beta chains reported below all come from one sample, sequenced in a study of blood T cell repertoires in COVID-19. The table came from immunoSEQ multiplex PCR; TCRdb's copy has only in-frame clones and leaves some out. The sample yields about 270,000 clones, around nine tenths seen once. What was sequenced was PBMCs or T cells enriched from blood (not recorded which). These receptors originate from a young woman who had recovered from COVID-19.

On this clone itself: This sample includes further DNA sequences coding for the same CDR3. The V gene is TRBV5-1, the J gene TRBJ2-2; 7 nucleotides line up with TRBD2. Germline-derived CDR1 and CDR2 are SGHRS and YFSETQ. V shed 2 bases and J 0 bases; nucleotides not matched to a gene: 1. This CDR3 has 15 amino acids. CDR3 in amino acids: CASSLSGANTGELFF. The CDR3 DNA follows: TGCGCCAGCAGCTTAAGCGGGGCGAACACCGGGGAGCTGTTTTTT.

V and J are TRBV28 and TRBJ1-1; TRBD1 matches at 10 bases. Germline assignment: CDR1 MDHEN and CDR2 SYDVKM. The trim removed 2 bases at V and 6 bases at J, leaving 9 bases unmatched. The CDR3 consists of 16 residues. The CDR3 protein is CASSLLGTGAFAEAFF. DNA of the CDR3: TGTGCCAGCAGTTTACTAGGGACAGGGGCCTTCGCTGAAGCTTTCTTT. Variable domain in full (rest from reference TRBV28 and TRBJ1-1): DVKVTQSSRYLVKRTGEKVFLECVQDMDHENMFWYRQDPGLGLRLIYFSYDVKMKEKGDIPEGYSVSREKKERFSLILESASTNQTSMYLCASSLLGTGAFAEAFFGQGTRLTVV.

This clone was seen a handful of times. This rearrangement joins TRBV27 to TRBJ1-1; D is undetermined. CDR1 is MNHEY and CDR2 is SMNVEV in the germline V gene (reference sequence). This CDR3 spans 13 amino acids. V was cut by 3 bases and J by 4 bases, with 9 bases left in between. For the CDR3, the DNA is TGTGCCAGCAGTTTTTCGAGGATCACTGAAGCTTTCTTT. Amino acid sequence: CASSFSRITEAFF.

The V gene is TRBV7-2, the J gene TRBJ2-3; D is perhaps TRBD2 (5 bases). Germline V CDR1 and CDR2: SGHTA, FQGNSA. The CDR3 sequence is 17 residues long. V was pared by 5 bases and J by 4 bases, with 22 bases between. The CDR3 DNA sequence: TGTGCCAGCAGCCGTTATTTGACTATTCAGCAACCAGATACGCAGTATTTT. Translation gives CASSRYLTIQQPDTQYF.

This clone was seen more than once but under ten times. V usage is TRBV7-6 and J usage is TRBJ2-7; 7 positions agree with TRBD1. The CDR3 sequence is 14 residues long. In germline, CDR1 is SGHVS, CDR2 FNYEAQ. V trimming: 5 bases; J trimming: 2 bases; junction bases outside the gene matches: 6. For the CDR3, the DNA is TGTGCCAGCAGCCCTGGGACAGCGGCCTACGAGCAGTACTTC. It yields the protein CASSPGTAAYEQYF.